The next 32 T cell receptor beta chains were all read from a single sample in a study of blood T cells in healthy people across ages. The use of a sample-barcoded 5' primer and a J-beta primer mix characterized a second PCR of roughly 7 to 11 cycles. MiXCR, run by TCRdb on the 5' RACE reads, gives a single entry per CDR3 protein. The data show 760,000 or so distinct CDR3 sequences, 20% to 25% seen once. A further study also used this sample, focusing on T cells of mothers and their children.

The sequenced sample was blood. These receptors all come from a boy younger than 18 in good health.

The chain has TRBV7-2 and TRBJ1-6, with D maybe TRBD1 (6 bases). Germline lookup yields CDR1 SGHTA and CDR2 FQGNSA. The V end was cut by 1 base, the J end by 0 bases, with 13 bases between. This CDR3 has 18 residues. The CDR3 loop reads CASSLELGGSSYNSPLHF. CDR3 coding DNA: TGTGCCAGCAGCTTAGAATTAGGGGGGAGCTCCTATAATTCACCCCTCCACTTT.

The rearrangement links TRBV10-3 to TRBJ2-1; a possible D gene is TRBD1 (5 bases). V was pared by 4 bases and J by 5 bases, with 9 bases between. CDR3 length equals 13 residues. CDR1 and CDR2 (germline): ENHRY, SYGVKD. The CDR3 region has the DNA TGTGCCATCAGTGTCGCCAGGGACAATGAGCAGTTCTTC. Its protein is CAISVARDNEQFF.

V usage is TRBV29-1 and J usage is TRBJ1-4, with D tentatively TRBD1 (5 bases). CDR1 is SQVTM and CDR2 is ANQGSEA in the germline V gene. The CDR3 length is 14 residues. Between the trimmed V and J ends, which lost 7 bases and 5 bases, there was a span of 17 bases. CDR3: CSALPGRNNEKLFF. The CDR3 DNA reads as TGCAGCGCGCTACCGGGACGGAACAATGAAAAACTGTTTTTT.

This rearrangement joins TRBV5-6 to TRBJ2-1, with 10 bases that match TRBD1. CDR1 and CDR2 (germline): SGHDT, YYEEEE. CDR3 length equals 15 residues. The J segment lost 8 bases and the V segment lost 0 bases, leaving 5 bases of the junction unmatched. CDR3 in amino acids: CASSLGTGGFDEQFF. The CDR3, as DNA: TGTGCCAGCAGCTTGGGGACAGGGGGATTCGATGAGCAGTTCTTC. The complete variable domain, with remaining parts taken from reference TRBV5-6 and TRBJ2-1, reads DAGVTQSPTHLIKTRGQQVTLRCSPKSGHDTVSWYQQALGQGPQFIFQYYEEEERQRGNFPDRFSGHQFPNYSSELNVNALLLGDSALYLCASSLGTGGFDEQFFGPGTRLTVL.

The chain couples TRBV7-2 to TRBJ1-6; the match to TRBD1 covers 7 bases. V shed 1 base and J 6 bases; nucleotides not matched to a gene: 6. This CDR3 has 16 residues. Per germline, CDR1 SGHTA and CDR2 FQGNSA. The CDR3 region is CASSLGGQFSNSPLHF. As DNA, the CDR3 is TGTGCCAGCAGCTTAGGGGGACAGTTTTCTAATTCACCCCTCCACTTT.

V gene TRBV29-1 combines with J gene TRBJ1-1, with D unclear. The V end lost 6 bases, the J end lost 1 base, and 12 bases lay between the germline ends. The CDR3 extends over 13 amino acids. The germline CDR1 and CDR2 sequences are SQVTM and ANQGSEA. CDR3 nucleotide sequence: TGCAGCGTCCGACTCCGGACGAACACTGAAGCTTTCTTT. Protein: CSVRLRTNTEAFF.

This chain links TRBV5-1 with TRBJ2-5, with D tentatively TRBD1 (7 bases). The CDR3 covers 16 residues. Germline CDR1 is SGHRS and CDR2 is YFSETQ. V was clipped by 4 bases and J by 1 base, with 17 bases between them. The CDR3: CASSAEGQLVQETQYF. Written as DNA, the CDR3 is TGCGCCAGCAGCGCGGAGGGACAGCTAGTCCAAGAGACCCAGTACTTC.

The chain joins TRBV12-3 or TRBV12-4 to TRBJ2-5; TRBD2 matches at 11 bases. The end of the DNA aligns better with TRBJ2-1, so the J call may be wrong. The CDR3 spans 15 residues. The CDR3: CASRTLTSGSDEQFF. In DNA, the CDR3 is TGTGCCAGCAGGACCCTTACTAGCGGGAGCGATGAGCAGTTCTTC.

The CDR3 DNA is TGCAGTGCCCGGGACAGGGGGCACACTGAAGCTTTCTTT. Translated: CSARDRGHTEAFF. The genes are TRBV20-1 and TRBJ1-1, with 12 bases matching TRBD1. The CDR3 is made up of 13 amino acids. V shed 6 bases and J 3 bases; nucleotides not matched to a gene: 2. Germline lookup yields CDR1 DFQATT and CDR2 SNEGSKA (reference sequence).

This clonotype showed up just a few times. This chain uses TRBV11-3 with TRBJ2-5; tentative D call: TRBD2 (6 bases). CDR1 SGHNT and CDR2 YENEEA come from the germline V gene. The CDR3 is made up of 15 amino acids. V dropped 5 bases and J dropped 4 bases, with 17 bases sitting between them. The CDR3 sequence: CASSPGTGTTETQYF. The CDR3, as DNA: TGTGCCAGCAGCCCCGGGACTGGGACCACAGAGACCCAGTACTTC.

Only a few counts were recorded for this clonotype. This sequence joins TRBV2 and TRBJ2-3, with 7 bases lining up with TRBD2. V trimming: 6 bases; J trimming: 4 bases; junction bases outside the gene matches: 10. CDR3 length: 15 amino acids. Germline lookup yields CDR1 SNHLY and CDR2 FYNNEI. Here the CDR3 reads CASSRERGPADTQYF. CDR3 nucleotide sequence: TGTGCCAGCAGCCGCGAGCGGGGCCCCGCAGATACGCAGTATTTT.

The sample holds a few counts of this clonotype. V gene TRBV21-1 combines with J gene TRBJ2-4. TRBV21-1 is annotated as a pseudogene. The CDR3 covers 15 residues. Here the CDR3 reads CARVGRTLAKNIQYF. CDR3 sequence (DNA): TGTGCCAGGGTCGGCAGGACCCTAGCCAAAAACATTCAGTACTTC.

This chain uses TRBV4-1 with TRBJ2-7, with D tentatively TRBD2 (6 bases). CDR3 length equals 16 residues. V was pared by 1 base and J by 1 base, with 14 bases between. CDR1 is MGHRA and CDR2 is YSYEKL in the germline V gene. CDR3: CASSQGERAMSYEQYF. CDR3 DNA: TGCGCCAGCAGCCAAGGCGAGCGGGCGATGTCCTACGAGCAGTACTTC.

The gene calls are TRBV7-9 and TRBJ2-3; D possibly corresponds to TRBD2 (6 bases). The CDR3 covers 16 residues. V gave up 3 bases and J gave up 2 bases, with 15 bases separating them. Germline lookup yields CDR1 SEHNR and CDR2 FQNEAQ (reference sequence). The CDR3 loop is CASSFGRDFTTDTQYF. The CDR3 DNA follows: TGTGCCAGCAGCTTCGGCCGGGACTTCACCACAGATACGCAGTATTTT.

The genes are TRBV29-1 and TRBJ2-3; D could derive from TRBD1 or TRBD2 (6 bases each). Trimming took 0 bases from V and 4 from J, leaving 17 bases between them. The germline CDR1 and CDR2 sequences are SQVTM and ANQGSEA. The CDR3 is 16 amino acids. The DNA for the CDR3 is TGCAGCGTTGAAGATCTTCCGGGGGCGGTTTCAGATACGCAGTATTTT. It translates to CSVEDLPGAVSDTQYF.

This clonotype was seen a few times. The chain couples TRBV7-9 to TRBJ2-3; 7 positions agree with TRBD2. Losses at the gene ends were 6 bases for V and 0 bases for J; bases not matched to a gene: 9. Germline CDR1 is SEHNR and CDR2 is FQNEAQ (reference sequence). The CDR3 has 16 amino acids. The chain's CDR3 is CASSFPGGGSTDTQYF. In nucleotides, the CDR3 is TGTGCCAGCAGTTTTCCGGGGGGAGGGAGCACAGATACGCAGTATTTT.

Here the CDR3 reads CATSWTSGGATTWTQYF. Here the CDR3 DNA reads TGTGCCACCAGTTGGACTAGCGGGGGCGCGACTACGTGGACCCAGTACTTC. The chain couples TRBV15 to TRBJ2-5; 13 nucleotides agree with TRBD2. This CDR3 has 17 amino acids. V was clipped by 6 bases and J by 7 bases; unmatched bases: 14. Germline V gene sequence: CDR1 LNHNV, CDR2 YYDKDF (reference sequence).

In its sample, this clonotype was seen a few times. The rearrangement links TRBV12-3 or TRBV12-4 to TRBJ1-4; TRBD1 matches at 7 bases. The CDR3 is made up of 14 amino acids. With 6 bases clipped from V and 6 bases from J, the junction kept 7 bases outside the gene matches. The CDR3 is CASSRRQGDEKLFF. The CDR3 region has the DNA TGTGCCAGCAGCCGGCGCCAGGGGGATGAAAAACTGTTTTTT.

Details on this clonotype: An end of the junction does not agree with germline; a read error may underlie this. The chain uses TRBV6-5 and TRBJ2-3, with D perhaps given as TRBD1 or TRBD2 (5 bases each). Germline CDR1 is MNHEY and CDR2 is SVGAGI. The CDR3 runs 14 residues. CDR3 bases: TGTGCCAGCAGTTACTCGTACGGGGCAGATGCGCAGTATTTT. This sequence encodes CASSYSYGADAQYF.

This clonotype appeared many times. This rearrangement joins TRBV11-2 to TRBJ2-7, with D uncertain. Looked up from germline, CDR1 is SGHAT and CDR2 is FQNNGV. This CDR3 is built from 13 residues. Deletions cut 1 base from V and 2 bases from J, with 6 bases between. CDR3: CASSLVGTYEQYF. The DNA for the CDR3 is TGTGCCAGCAGCTTAGTGGGGACCTACGAGCAGTACTTC.

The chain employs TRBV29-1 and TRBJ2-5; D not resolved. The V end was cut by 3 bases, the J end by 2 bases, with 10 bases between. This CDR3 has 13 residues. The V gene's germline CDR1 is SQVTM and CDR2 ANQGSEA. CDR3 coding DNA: TGCAGCGTTGATGGTACAATACAAGAGACCCAGTACTTC. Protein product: CSVDGTIQETQYF.

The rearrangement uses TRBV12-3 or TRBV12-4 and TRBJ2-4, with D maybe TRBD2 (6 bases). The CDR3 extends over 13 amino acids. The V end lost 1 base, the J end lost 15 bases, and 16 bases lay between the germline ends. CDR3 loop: CASSLDGGKTRYF. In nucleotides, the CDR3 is TGTGCCAGCAGTTTAGATGGGGGGAAGACTCGGTACTTC.

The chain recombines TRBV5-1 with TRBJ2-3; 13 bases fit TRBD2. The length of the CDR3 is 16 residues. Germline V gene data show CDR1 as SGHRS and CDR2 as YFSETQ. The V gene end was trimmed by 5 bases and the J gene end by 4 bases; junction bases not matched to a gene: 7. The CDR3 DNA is TGCGCCAGCAGACCTGGACTAGCGGGGGTTGCAGATACGCAGTATTTT. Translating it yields CASRPGLAGVADTQYF.

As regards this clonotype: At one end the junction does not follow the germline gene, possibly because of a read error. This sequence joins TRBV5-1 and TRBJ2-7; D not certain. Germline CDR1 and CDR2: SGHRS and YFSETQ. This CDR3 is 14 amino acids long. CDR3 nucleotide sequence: TGCGCCAGCAGCCTCTCCACCCAAATGGCCGAGCAGCACTTC. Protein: CASSLSTQMAEQHF.

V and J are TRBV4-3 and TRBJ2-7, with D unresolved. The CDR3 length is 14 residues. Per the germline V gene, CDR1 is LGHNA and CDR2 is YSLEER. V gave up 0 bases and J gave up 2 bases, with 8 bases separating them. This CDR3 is CASSQDWQTYEQYF. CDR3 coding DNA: TGCGCCAGCAGCCAAGATTGGCAGACCTACGAGCAGTACTTC.

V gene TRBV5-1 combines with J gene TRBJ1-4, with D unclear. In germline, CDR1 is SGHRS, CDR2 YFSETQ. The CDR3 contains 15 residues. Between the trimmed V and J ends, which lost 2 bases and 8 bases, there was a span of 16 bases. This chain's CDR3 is CASSFGGGGIEKLFF. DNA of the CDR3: TGCGCCAGCAGCTTCGGTGGAGGCGGCATCGAAAAACTGTTTTTT.

The CDR3 loop is CASSLVALGETQYF. The CDR3 DNA is TGTGCCAGCAGCTTAGTTGCGTTGGGGGAGACCCAGTACTTC. The V gene is TRBV7-9, the J gene TRBJ2-5; D remains ambiguous. V shed 1 base and J shed 5 bases, with 11 bases lying between them. Germline lookup yields CDR1 SEHNR and CDR2 FQNEAQ (reference sequence). The CDR3 covers 14 residues.

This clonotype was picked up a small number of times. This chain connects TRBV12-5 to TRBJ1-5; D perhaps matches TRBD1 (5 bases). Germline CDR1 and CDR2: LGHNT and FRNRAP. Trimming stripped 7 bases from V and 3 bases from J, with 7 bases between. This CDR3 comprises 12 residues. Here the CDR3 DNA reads TGTGCTAGTGTACAGGACAATCAGCCCCAGCATTTT. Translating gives CASVQDNQPQHF.

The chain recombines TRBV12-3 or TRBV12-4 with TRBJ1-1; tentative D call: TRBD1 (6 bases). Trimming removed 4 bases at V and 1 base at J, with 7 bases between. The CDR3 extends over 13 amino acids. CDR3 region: CASSWGQNTEAFF. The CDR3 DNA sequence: TGTGCCAGCAGTTGGGGACAGAACACTGAAGCTTTCTTT.

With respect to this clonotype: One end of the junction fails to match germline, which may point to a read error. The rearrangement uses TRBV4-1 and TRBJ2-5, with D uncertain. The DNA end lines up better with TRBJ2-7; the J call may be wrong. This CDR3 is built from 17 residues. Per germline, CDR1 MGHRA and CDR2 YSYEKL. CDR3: CAGSQVVVVDTSYEQYF. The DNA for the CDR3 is TGCGCCGGCAGCCAAGTTGTTGTGGTAGACACATCCTACGAGCAGTACTTC.

As DNA, the CDR3 is TGCAGCGTTGCGGGGGCCCAAGAGACCCAGTACTTC. Translating gives CSVAGAQETQYF. This sequence joins TRBV29-1 and TRBJ2-5; D assignment may be TRBD1 or TRBD2 (6 bases each). V lost 4 bases and J lost 1, with 7 bases in between. The V gene's germline CDR1 is SQVTM and CDR2 ANQGSEA. CDR3 length equals 12 residues. The variable domain in full, completed from reference TRBV29-1 and TRBJ2-5, reads SAVISQKPSRDICQRGTSLTIQCQVDSQVTMMFWYRQQPGQSLTLIATANQGSEATYESGFVIDKFPISRPNLTFSTLTVSNMSPEDSSIYLCSVAGAQETQYFGPGTRLLVL.

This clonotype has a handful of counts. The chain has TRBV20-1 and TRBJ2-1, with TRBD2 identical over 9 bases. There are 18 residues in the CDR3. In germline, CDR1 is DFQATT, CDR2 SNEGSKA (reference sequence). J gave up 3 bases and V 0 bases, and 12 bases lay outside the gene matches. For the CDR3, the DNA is TGCAGTGCTAGAGATAAGGGAAGAAGCGGGGGGTACTACAATGAGCAGTTCTTC. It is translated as CSARDKGRSGGYYNEQFF.